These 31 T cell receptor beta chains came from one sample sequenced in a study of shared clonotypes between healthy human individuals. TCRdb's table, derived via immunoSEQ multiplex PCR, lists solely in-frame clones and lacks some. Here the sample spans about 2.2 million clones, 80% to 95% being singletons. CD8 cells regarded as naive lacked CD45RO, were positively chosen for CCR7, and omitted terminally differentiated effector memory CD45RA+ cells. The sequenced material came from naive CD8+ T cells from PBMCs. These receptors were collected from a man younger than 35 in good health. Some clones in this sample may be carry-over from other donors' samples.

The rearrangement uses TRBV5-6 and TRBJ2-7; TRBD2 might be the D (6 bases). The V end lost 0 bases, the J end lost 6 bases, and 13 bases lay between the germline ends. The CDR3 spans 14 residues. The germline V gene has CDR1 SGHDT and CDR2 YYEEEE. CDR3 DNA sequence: TGTGCCAGCAGCTTGGGGCCTAGCGTTGTCGAGCAGTACTTC. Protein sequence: CASSLGPSVVEQYF.

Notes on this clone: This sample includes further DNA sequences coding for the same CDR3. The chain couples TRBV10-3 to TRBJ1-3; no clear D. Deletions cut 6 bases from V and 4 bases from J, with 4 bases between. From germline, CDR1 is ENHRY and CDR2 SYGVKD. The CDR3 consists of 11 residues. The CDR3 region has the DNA TGTGCCATCAGCGAGGGAAACACCATATATTTT. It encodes CAISEGNTIYF.

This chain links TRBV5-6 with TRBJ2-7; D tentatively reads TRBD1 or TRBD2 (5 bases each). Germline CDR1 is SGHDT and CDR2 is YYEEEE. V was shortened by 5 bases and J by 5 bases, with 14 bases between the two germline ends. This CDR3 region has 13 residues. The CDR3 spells CASRRAGSHEQYF. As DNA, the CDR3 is TGTGCCAGCAGGAGGGCAGGGTCGCACGAGCAGTACTTC.

CDR3 sequence: CASSFGLQPQHF. In DNA form, the CDR3 reads TGTGCCAGCAGCTTCGGCCTGCAGCCCCAGCATTTT. The V and J genes are TRBV7-9 and TRBJ1-5; no firm D call. The CDR3 runs 12 residues. V was cut by 3 bases and J by 7 bases, with 7 bases left in between. Germline V lookup: CDR1 SEHNR, CDR2 FQNEAQ (reference sequence).

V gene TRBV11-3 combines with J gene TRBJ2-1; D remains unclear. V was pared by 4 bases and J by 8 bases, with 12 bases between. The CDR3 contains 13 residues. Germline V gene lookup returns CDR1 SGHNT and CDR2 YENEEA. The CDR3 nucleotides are TGTGCCAGCAGCTCCCCGGGTATCGATGAGCAGTTCTTC. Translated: CASSSPGIDEQFF.

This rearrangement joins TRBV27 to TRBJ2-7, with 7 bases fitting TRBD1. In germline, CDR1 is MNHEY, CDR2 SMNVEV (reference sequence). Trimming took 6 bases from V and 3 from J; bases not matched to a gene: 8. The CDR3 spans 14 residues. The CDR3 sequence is CASSISRGIYEQYF. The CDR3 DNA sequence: TGTGCCAGCAGCATTTCCAGGGGGATCTACGAGCAGTACTTC.

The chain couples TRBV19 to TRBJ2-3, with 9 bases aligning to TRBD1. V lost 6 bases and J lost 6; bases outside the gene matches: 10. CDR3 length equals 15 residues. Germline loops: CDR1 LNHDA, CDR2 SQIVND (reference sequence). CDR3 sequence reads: CASSPRTGAVDTQYF. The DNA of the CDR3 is TGTGCCAGTAGCCCTCGGACAGGGGCGGTTGATACGCAGTATTTT. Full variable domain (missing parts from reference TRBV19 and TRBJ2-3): DGGITQSPKYLFRKEGQNVTLSCEQNLNHDAMYWYRQDPGQGLRLIYYSQIVNDFQKGDIAEGYSVSREKKESFPLTVTSAQKNPTAFYLCASSPRTGAVDTQYFGPGTRLTVL.

In DNA form, the CDR3 reads TGTGCCAGCAGTCCCTCGGGAGGCGGGAGTCGTGAGACCCAGTACTTC. Its protein product is CASSPSGGGSRETQYF. V gene TRBV27 combines with J gene TRBJ2-5; 7 bases fit TRBD2. The V and J ends lost 5 bases and 5 bases, in that order; junction bases with no gene match: 14. The CDR3 is made up of 16 amino acids. Per the germline V gene, CDR1 is MNHEY and CDR2 is SMNVEV (reference sequence).

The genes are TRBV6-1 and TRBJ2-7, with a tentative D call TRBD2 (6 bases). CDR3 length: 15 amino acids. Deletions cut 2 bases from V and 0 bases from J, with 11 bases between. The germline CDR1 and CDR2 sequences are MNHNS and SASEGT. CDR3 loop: CASSEWRGPSYEQYF. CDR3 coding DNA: TGTGCCAGCAGTGAATGGAGGGGACCCTCCTACGAGCAGTACTTC.

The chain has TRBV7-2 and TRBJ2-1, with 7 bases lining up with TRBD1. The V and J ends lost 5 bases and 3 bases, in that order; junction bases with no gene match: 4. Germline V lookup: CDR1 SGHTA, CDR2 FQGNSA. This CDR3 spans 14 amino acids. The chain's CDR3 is CASSARDSYNEQFF. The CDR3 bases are TGTGCCAGCAGCGCCCGGGACAGCTACAATGAGCAGTTCTTC.

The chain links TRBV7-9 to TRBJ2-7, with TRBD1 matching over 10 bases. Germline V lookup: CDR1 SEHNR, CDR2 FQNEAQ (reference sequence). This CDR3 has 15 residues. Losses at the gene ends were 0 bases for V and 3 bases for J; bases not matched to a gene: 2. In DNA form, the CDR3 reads TGTGCCAGCAGCTTAGCCAGGACAGGGGGCTACGAGCAGTACTTC. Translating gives CASSLARTGGYEQYF.

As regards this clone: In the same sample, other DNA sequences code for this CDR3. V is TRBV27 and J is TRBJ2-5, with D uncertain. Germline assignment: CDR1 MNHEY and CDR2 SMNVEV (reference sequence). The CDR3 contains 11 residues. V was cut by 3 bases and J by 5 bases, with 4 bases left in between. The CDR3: CASSFMETQYF. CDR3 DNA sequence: TGTGCCAGCAGTTTTATGGAGACCCAGTACTTC.

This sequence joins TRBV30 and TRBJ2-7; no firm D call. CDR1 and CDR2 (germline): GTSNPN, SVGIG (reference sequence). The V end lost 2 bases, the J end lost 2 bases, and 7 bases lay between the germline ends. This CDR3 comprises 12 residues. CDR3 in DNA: TGTGCCTGGAGTCACCGAACCTACGAGCAGTACTTC. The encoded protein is CAWSHRTYEQYF.

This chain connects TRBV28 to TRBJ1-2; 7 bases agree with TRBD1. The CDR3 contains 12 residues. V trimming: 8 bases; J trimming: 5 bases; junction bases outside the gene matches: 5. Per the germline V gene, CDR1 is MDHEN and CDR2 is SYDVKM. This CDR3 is CASGDRKYGYTF. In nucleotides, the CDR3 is TGTGCCAGCGGGGACAGAAAGTATGGCTACACCTTC.

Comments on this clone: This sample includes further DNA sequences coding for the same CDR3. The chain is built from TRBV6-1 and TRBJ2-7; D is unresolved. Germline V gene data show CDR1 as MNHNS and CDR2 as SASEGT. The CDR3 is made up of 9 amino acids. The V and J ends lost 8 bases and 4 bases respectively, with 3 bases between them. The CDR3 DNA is TGTGCCAGCGGTTACGAGCAGTACTTC. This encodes CASGYEQYF.

Here the CDR3 DNA reads TGTGCCAGTAGTATCCCGTATAACTATGGCTACACCTTC. Residues: CASSIPYNYGYTF. The chain joins TRBV19 to TRBJ1-2, with D unresolved. The CDR3 sequence is 13 residues long. Looked up from germline, CDR1 is LNHDA and CDR2 is SQIVND (reference sequence). V was cut by 3 bases and J by 1 base, with 6 bases left in between.

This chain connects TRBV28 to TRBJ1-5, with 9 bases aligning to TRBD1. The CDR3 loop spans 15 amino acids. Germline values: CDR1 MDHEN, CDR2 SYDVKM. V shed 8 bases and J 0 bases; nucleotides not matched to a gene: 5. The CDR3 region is CASEGQGFSNQPQHF. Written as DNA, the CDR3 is TGTGCCAGCGAGGGACAGGGTTTTAGCAATCAGCCCCAGCATTTT. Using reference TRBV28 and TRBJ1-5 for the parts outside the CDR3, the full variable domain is DVKVTQSSRYLVKRTGEKVFLECVQDMDHENMFWYRQDPGLGLRLIYFSYDVKMKEKGDIPEGYSVSREKKERFSLILESASTNQTSMYLCASEGQGFSNQPQHFGDGTRLSIL.

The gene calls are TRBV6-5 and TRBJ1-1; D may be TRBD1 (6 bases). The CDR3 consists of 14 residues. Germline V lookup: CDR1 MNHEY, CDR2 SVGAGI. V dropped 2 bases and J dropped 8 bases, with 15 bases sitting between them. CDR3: CASSYPGQKNEAFF. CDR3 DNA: TGTGCCAGCAGTTACCCTGGACAGAAAAACGAAGCTTTCTTT.

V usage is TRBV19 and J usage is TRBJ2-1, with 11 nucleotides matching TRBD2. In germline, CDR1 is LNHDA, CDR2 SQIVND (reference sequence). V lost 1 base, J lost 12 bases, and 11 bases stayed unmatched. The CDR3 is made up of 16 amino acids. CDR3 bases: TGTGCCAGTAGTATAGCCCCGGGACTAGCGGTGTCGGGGCAGTTCTTC. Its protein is CASSIAPGLAVSGQFF.

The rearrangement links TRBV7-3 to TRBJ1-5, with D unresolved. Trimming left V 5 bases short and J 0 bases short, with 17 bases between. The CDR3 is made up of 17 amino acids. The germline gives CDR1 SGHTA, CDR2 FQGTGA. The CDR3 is CASSRRAAVNSNQPQHF. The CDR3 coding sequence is TGTGCCAGCAGCCGAAGGGCGGCGGTTAATAGCAATCAGCCCCAGCATTTT.

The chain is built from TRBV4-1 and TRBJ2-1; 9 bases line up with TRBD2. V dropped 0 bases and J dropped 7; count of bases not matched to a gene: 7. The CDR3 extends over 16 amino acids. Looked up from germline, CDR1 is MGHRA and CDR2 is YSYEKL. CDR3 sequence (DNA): TGCGCCAGCAGCCAAGACCGGGCTAGCGGGACAAATGAGCAGTTCTTC. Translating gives CASSQDRASGTNEQFF.

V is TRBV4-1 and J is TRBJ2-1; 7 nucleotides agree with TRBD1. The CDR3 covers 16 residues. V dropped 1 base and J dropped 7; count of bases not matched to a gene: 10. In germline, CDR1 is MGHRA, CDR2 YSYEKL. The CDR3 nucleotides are TGCGCCAGCAGCCAAGTACCAGGGGGTTTGTGGAATGAGCAGTTCTTC. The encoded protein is CASSQVPGGLWNEQFF.

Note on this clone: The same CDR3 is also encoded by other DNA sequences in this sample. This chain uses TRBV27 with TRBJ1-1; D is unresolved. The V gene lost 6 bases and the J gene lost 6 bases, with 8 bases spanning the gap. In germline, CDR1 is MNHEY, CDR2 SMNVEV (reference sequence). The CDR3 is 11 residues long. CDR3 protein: CASRLGPEAFF. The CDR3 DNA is TGTGCCAGCAGGTTAGGGCCTGAAGCTTTCTTT.

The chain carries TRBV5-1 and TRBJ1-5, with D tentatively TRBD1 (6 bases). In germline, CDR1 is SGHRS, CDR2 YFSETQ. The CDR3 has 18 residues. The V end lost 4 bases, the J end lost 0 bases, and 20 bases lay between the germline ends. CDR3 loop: CASSANHLGADSNQPQHF. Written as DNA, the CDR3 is TGCGCCAGCAGCGCCAACCATTTGGGGGCTGATAGCAATCAGCCCCAGCATTTT.

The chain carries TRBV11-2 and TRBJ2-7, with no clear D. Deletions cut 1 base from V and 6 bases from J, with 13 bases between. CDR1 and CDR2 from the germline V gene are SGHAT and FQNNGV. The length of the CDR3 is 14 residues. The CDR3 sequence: CASSLAKGWGEQYF. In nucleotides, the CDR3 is TGTGCCAGCAGCTTAGCTAAGGGATGGGGCGAGCAGTACTTC.

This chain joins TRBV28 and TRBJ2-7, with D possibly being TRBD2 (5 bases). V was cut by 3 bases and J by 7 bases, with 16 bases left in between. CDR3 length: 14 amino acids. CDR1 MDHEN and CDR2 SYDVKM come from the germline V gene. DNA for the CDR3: TGTGCCAGCAGTTTCCCCCACACTAGAGCTGAGCAGTACTTC. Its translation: CASSFPHTRAEQYF.

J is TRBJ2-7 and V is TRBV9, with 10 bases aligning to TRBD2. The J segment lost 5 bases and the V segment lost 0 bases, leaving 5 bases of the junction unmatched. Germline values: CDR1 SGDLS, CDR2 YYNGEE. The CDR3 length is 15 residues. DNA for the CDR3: TGTGCCAGCAGCGTAGCAATAGCGGGAGGCCACGAGCAGTACTTC. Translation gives CASSVAIAGGHEQYF.

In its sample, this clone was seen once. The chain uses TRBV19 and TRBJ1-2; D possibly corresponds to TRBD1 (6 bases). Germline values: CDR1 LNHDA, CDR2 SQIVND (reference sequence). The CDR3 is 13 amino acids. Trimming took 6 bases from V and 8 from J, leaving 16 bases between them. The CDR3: CASSTGTLQGYTF. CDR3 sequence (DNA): TGTGCCAGTAGCACCGGGACACTCCAGGGCTACACCTTC.

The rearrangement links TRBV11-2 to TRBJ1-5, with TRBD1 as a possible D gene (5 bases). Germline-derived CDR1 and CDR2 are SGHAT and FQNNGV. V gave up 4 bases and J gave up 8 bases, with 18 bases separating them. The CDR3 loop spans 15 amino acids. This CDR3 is CASSSRDQPGEPQHF. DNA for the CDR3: TGTGCCAGCAGCTCACGGGACCAACCTGGGGAGCCCCAGCATTTT.

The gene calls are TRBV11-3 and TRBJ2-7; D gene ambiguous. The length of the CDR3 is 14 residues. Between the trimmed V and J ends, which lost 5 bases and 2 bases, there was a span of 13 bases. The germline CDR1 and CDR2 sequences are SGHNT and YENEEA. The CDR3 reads CASSVGTDTYEQYF. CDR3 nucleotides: TGTGCCAGCAGCGTAGGAACAGATACCTACGAGCAGTACTTC.

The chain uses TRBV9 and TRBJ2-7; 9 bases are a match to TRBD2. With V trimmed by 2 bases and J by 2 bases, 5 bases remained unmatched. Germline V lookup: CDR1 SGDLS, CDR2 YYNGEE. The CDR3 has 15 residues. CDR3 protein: CASSVTASGTYEQYF. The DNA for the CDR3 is TGTGCCAGCAGCGTGACCGCTAGCGGGACCTACGAGCAGTACTTC.